Detailed here is one T cell receptor (beta chain). Its antigen is unidentified. Possible read error: a much larger clone is one base away. The donors, aged roughly 6 to 100, were healthy Caucasians from Russia. Collection of 7.5 to 10 milliliters of peripheral blood was performed for each donor. The data are from a study of blood T cells in healthy people across ages. Regarding the study as a whole: Versus aged donors, long-lived donors had higher diversity and more naive CD4+ cells. A conclusive naive versus antigen-experienced comparison was prevented by the unsorted PBMCs.

This CDR3 has 16 residues. With a J-beta primer mix and a sample-barcoded 5' primer, a second PCR ran roughly 6 to 11 cycles. TCRdb used MiXCR to reprocess the 5' RACE reads, holding one entry per CDR3 protein. The table lists about 570,000 distinct CDR3 sequences, approximately 30% of them singletons. Sequencing was carried out using blood. V and J are TRBV12-3 or TRBV12-4 and TRBJ2-4; D remains ambiguous. This TCR was recovered from a woman between 65 and 79 years old in good health. The CDR3 DNA sequence: TGTGCCTGCAGTTTATGGAACACCCTAGCCAAAAACATTCAGTACTTC. Its translation is CACSLWNTLAKNIQYF.